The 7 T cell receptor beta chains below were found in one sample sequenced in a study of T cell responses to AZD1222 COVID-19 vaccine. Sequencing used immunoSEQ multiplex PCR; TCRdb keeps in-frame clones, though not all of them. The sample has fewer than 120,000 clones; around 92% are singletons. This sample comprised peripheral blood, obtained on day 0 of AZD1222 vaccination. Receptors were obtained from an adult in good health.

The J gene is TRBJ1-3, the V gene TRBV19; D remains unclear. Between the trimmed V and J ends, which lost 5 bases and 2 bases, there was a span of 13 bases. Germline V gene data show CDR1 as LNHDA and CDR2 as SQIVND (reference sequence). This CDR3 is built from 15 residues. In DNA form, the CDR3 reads TGTGCCAGTAGTCCCGCCCCAGGAACTGGAAACACCATATATTTT. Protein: CASSPAPGTGNTIYF.

In DNA, the CDR3 is TGCGCCAGCAGTGATGCGGGGAATTCGTACGATACGCAGTATTTT. Protein product: CASSDAGNSYDTQYF. The J gene is TRBJ2-3, the V gene TRBV10-1; tentatively, D is TRBD2 (6 bases). Trimming took off 3 bases at V and 6 bases at J, with 16 bases between the two ends. The CDR3 has 15 residues. Germline assignment: CDR1 WNHNN and CDR2 SYGVQD (reference sequence).

CDR3 nucleotides: TGTGCCAGCAGCCGGGACAGGGGGCAAAAACTGTTTTTT. Encoded protein: CASSRDRGQKLFF. The chain joins TRBV14 to TRBJ1-4, with 12 bases matching TRBD1. The junction had 0 bases not matched to a gene; V was cut back by 4 bases and J by 9 bases. Germline values: CDR1 SGHDN, CDR2 FVKESK. There are 13 residues in the CDR3.

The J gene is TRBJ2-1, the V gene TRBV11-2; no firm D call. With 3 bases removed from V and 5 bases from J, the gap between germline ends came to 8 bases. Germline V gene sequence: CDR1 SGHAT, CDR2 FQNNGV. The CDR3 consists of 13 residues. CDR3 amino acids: CASSFRVNNEQFF. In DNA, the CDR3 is TGTGCCAGCAGCTTTAGGGTGAACAATGAGCAGTTCTTC.

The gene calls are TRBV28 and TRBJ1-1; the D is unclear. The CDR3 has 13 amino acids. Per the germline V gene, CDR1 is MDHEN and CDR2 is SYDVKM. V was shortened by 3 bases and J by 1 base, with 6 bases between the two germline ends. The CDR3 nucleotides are TGTGCCAGCAGTTTCGTCACGAACACTGAAGCTTTCTTT. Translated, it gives CASSFVTNTEAFF.

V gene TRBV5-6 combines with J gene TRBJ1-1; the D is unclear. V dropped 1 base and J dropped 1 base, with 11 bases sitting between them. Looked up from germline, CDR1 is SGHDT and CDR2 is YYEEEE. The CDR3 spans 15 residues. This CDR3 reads CASSLMRLKNTEAFF. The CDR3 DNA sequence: TGTGCCAGCAGCTTGATGCGGTTGAAGAACACTGAAGCTTTCTTT.

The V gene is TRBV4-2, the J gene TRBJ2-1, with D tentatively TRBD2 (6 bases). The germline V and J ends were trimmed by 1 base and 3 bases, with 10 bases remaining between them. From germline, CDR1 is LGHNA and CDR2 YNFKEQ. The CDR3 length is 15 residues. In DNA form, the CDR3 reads TGTGCCAGCAGCCAAGGCGGGGTTTACTACAATGAGCAGTTCTTC. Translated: CASSQGGVYYNEQFF.